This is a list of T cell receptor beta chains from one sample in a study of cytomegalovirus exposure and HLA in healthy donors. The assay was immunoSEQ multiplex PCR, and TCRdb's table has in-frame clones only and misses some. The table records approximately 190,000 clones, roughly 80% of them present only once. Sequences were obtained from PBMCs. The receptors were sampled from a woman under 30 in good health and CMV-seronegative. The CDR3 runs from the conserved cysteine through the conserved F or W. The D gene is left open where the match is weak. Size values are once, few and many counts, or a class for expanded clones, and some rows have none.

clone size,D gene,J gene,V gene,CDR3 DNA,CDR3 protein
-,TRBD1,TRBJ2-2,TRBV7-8,TGTGCCAGCAGTTCCGACAGGGCCCGGGAGCTGTTTTTT,CASSSDRARELFF
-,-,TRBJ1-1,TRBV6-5,TGTGCCAGCAGTTACACCCAGGGTAACACTGAAGCTTTCTTT,CASSYTQGNTEAFF
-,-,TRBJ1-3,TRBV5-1,TGCGCCAGCAGCTTGGGTTCCAGGGCCGGAAACACCATATATTTT,CASSLGSRAGNTIYF
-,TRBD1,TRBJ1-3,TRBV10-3,TGTGCCATCGGCTCCGGGACAGGTTCTAACTCTGGAAACACCATATATTTT,CAIGSGTGSNSGNTIYF
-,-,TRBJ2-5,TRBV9,TGTGCCAGCAATCCGGGGAACCTCCAAGAGACCCAGTACTTC,CASNPGNLQETQYF
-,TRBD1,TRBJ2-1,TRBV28,TGTGCCAGCATCCCTACAGGGGTGGATGAGCAGTTCTTC,CASIPTGVDEQFF
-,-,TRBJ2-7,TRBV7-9,TGTGCCAGCAGCAGGGACTTCTACGAGCAGTACTTC,CASSRDFYEQYF
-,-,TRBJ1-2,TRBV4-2,TGTGCCAGCAGCCAAGGTAGTAACAGGGAGCATGGCTACACCTTC,CASSQGSNREHGYTF
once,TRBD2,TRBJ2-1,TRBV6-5,TGTGCCAGCAGTTTTCGACTAGCGGACAATGAGCAGTTCTTC,CASSFRLADNEQFF
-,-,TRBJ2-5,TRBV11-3,TGTGCCAGCAGCTTTTACGGGGAAGAGACCCAGTACTTC,CASSFYGEETQYF
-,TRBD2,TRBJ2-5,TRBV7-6,TGTGCCAGCAGCTTGGTGACTAGCGGAAGACAAGAGACCCAGTACTTC,CASSLVTSGRQETQYF
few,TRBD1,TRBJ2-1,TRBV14,TGTGCCAGCAGCCAAGACAGGGGGCGGGAGCAGTTCTTC,CASSQDRGREQFF
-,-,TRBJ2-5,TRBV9,TGTGCCAGCAGCGGAGAAGAAGAGACCCAGTACTTC,CASSGEEETQYF
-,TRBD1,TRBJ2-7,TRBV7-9,TGTGCCAGCAGCTTAGAAGGACAGGGAGGCGAGCAGTACTTC,CASSLEGQGGEQYF
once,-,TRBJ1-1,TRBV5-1,TGCGCCAGCAGCTTGGCGTTTAGTGAGGGTTTAAACACTGAAGCTTTCTTT,CASSLAFSEGLNTEAFF
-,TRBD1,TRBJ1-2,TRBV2,TGTGCCAGCACCAGGGACAGCTCTAACTATGGCTACACCTTC,CASTRDSSNYGYTF
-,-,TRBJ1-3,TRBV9,TGTGCCAGCAGCGCCCCTCGGGAGAGCTCTGGAAACACCATATATTTT,CASSAPRESSGNTIYF
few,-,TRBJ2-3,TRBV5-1,TGCGCCAGCAGCGGCCAGTACACAGATACGCAGTATTTT,CASSGQYTDTQYF
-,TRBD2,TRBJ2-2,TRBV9,TGTGCCAGCAGCGTAGACCAGCAGGGGACTAGACCGGGGGAGCTGTTTTTT,CASSVDQQGTRPGELFF
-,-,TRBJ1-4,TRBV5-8,TGTGCCAGCAGCTTGGGCGCCTTTAATGAAAAACTGTTTTTT,CASSLGAFNEKLFF
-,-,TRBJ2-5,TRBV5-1,TGCGCCAGCAGCCCCGAGTGGGAGGAGACCCAGTACTTC,CASSPEWEETQYF
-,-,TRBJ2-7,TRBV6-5,TGTGCCAGCAGTTACTCGATGGGCGGGAAGCAGTACTTC,CASSYSMGGKQYF
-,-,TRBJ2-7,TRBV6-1,TGTGCCAGCAGTCCGCCTTTGAGCGAGCAGTACTTC,CASSPPLSEQYF
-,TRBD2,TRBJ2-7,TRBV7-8,TGTGCCAGCAGCTTGTCCGGGACTAGCGGGGCCCTTTCCGAGCAGTACTTC,CASSLSGTSGALSEQYF
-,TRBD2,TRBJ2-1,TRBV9,TGTGCCAGCAGCGTAGCTGGGACTAGCGGGGGCTCGCTGCAGTTCTTC,CASSVAGTSGGSLQFF
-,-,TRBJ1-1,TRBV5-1,TGCGCCAGCAGTACCGCTGACCAAGTCGGGGTGTACACTGAAGCTTTCTTT,CASSTADQVGVYTEAFF
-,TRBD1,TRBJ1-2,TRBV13,TGTGCCAGCAGCTTAAGCCCCGAGGGGGCGCATGGCTACACCTTC,CASSLSPEGAHGYTF
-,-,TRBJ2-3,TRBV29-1,TGCAGCGTTCTTCCTAGGATCCTCGCAGATACGCAGTATTTT,CSVLPRILADTQYF
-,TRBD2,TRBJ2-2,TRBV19,TGTGCCACCGGACTAGAGCACACCGGGGAGCTGTTTTTT,CATGLEHTGELFF
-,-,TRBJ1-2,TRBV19,TGTGCCAGTAGTTCCCCACAGGGACCCTATAACTATGGCTACACCTTC,CASSSPQGPYNYGYTF
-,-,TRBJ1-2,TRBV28,TGTGCCAGCATAGCTAACTATGGCTACACCTTC,CASIANYGYTF
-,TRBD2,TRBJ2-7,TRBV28,TGTGCCAGCAAGAGCGGGGAGGTGTACGAGCAGTACTTC,CASKSGEVYEQYF
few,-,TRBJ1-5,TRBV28,TGTGCCAGCAGTTATGGCAGCGCATACAATCAGCCCCAGCATTTT,CASSYGSAYNQPQHF
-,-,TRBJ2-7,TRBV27,TGTGCCAGCAGTTTAATGGAGTCCTACGAGCAGTACTTC,CASSLMESYEQYF
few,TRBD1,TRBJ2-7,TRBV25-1,TGTGCCAGCAGTATCAATTGGGGGACAGGGAGCTCCTACGAGCAGTACTTC,CASSINWGTGSSYEQYF
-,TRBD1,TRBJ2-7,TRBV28,TGTGCCAGCAGTTTAAGGTCGGGACAGGGGGCCTACGAGCAGTACTTC,CASSLRSGQGAYEQYF
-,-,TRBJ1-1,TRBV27,TGTGCCAGCAGTTTAGCGGGGGGATCAGGTTTTACTGAAGCTTTCTTT,CASSLAGGSGFTEAFF
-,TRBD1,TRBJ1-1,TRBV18,TGTGCCAGCTCACGGCCCGGGACAGGGGTAGATATGAACACTGAAGCTTTCTTT,CASSRPGTGVDMNTEAFF
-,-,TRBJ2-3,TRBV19,TGTGCCAGTAAAAGGGGCGGCGCAGATACGCAGTATTTT,CASKRGGADTQYF
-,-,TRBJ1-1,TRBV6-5,TGTGCCAGCAGTTCGGGGGAGTCTAGCACTGAAGCTTTCTTT,CASSSGESSTEAFF
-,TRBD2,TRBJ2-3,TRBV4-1,TGCGCCAGCAGCCAAGATTCCCTGCGGGGGTCGATCACAGATACGCAGTATTTT,CASSQDSLRGSITDTQYF
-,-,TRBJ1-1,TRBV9,TGTGCCAGCAGCCCCCACTTCACCGAAGCTTTCTTT,CASSPHFTEAFF
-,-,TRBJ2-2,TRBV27,TGTGCCAGCGGGAGACTGGGACACTCGAACACCGGGGAGCTGTTTTTT,CASGRLGHSNTGELFF
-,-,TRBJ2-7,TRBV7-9,TGTTCCAGCAGCACTGGACCGGGACATTCCTACGAGCAGTACTTC,CSSSTGPGHSYEQYF
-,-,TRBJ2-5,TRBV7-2,TGTGCCAGCAGCTTAGGCGGTAGCATAGAGACCCAGTACTTC,CASSLGGSIETQYF
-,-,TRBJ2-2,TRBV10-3,TGTGCCATCAGTGAACAATTGAACACCGGGGAGCTGTTTTTT,CAISEQLNTGELFF
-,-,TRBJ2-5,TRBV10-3,TGTGCCATCAGTGGAGGGCAGCCTGGAGAGACCCAGTACTTC,CAISGGQPGETQYF
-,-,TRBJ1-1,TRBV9,TGTGCCAGCAGCACCTTTGGAGAACCTCTGAACACTGAAGCTTTCTTT,CASSTFGEPLNTEAFF
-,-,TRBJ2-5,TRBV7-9,TGTGCCAGCAGCTTAAGCGGATTAAGGGAAGAGACCCAGTACTTC,CASSLSGLREETQYF
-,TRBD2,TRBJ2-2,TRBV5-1,TGCGCCAGCAGCTTTAGCGGGGACACCGGGGAGCTGTTTTTT,CASSFSGDTGELFF